One TCR beta chain is described in this entry. These data belong to a study of response to subunit inactivated influenza vaccine. One entry per CDR3 protein results from TCRdb running MiXCR on the RT-PCR reads. The sample has fewer than 700,000 distinct CDR3 sequences; 10% to 15% are singletons. The sample was PBMCs from blood, taken 45 days after vaccination. The TCR sequence derives from a man aged 45-65 years who received an inactivated influenza vaccine.

CDR3 sequence reads: CASNLGLQETQYF. DNA of the CDR3: TGTGCCAGCAACTTGGGGCTGCAAGAGACCCAGTACTTC. This chain joins TRBV28 and TRBJ2-5, with a tentative D call TRBD1 (5 bases). V dropped 7 bases and J dropped 2 bases, with 11 bases sitting between them. Germline V lookup: CDR1 MDHEN, CDR2 SYDVKM. The CDR3 is 13 amino acids.